This TCR beta chain was recovered during a study of OX40 agonist ivuxolimab in advanced cancers. Study context: Past anti-PD-1, anti-PD-L1 or anti-CTLA-4 therapy was accepted, and approximately 40% had received some.

The table came from immunoSEQ multiplex PCR; TCRdb's copy has only in-frame clones and leaves some out. Of about 55,000 clones in the sample, 80% were seen once. Findings and limits, study-wide: Expanded peripheral T cell antigen specificity was not determined.

On this clone itself: Its antigen is not identified.

Trimming left V 2 bases short and J 6 bases short, with 10 bases between. Germline V gives CDR1 KGHSH, CDR2 LQKENI. The CDR3 is 13 amino acids. The chain has TRBV18 and TRBJ1-2; D unclear. The source material was CD4+ or CD8+ T cells sorted from blood, sampled in a trial of the OX40 agonist ivuxolimab. The source of this sequence is an adult with an advanced solid tumor such as melanoma, head and neck, liver or kidney cancer. DNA for the CDR3: TGTGCCAGCTCACCAACAGCGCTGGATGGCTACACCTTC. Protein: CASSPTALDGYTF.